This TCR beta chain was profiled in a study of beta chain features in type 1 diabetes. Study information: The patient and healthy donor groups were comparable for age, gender and cell yields. Broader study findings: High-TCR-expressing cells could be over-represented by cDNA sequencing. PCR might pick shorter templates more often, in the same way for patients and controls. TCRB CDR3s were moderately but significantly shorter in Type 1 diabetes patients in all four CD4+ subsets.

As every portion of the isolated RNA was reverse transcribed, the sequencing read expressed TCRB transcripts. Clones were read by immunoSEQ multiplex PCR, and TCRdb kept only the in-frame ones, dropping some. The sample consists of more than 300,000 clones, roughly 12% of them appearing once. V lost 1 base, J lost 6 bases, and 3 bases lay in between. Germline assignment: CDR1 LGHNT and CDR2 FRNRAP. The CDR3 length is 11 residues. Comment on this clone: Antigen unknown.

A sort by CD45RO/CCR7/CD25/CD127/CD95/CD27 yielded CD4+ naive, central memory, regulatory and stem cell-like memory cells. The gene calls are TRBV12-5 and TRBJ1-1; D remains unclear. This TCR was recovered from a woman aged 18 to 35 with type 1 diabetes. The sequenced sample consisted of naive CD4+ T cells from blood. The CDR3 loop reads CASGLGAEAFF. CDR3 bases: TGTGCTAGTGGTTTGGGAGCTGAAGCTTTCTTT.